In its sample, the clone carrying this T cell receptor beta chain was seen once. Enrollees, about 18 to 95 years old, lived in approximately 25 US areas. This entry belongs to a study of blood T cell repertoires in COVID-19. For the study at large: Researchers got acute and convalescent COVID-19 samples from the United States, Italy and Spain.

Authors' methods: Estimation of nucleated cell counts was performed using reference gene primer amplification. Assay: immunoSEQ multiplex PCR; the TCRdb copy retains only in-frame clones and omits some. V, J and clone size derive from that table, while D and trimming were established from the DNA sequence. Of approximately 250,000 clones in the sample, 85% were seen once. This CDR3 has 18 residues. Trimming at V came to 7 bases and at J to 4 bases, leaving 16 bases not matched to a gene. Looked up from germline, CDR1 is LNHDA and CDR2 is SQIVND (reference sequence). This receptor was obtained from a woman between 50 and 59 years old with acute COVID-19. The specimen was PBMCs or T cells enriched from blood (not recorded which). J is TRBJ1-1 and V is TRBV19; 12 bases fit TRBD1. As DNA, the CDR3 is TGTGCCAGTACCCCCTGGGGAGGGACAGGGGGCAGGGGCACTGAAGCTTTCTTT. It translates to CASTPWGGTGGRGTEAFF.